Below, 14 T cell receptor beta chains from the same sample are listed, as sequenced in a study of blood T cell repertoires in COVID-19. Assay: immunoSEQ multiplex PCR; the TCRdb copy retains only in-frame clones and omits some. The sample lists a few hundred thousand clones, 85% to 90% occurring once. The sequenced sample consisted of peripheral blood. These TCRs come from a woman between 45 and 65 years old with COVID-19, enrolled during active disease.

The CDR3 coding sequence is TGTGCCAGCAGATACCTCGGCGACGACATCACAGATACGCAGTATTTT. Translation gives CASRYLGDDITDTQYF. The rearrangement uses TRBV27 and TRBJ2-3; D remains ambiguous. This CDR3 contains 16 residues. V was shortened by 6 bases and J by 2 bases, with 18 bases between the two germline ends. Per the germline V gene, CDR1 is MNHEY and CDR2 is SMNVEV (reference sequence).

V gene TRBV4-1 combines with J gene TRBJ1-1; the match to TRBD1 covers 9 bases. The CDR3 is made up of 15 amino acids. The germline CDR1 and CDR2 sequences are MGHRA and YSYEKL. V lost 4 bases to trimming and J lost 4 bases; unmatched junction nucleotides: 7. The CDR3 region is CASSPGTGWRTEAFF. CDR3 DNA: TGCGCCAGCAGCCCTGGGACAGGGTGGCGCACTGAAGCTTTCTTT.

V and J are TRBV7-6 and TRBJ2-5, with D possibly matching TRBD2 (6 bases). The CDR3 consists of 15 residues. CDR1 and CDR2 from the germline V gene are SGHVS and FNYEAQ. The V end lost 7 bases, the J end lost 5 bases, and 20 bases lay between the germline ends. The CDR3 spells CASKYSGWAGETQYF. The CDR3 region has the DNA TGTGCCAGCAAGTATAGCGGCTGGGCAGGGGAGACCCAGTACTTC.

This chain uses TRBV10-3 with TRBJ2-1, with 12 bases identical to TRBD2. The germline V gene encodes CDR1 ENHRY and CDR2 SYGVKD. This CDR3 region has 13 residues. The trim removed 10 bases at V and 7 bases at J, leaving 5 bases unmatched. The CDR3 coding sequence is TGTGCCACCGGGACTAGCGGGTGGAATGAGCAGTTCTTC. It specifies CATGTSGWNEQFF.

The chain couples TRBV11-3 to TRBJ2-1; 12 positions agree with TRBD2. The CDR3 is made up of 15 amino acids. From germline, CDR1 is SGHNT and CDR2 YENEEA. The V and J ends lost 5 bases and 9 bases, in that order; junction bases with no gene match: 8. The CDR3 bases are TGTGCCAGCAGCCTGGTACTAGCGGGAGGTTCTGAGCAGTTCTTC. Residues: CASSLVLAGGSEQFF.

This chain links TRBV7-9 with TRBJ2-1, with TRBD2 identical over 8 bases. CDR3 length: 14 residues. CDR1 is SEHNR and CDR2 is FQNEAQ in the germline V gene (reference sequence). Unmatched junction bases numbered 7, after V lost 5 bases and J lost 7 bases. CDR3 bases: TGTGCCAGCAGCCAAATTCGGGGGGGAAATGAGCAGTTCTTC. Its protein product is CASSQIRGGNEQFF. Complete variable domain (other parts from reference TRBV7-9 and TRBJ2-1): DTGVSQNPRHKITKRGQNVTFRCDPISEHNRLYWYRQTLGQGPEFLTYFQNEAQLEKSRLLSDRFSAERPKGSFSTLEIQRTEQGDSAMYLCASSQIRGGNEQFFGPGTRLTVL.

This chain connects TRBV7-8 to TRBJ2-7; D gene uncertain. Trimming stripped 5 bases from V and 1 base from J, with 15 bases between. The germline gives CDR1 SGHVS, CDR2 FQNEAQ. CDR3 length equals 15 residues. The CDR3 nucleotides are TGTGCCAGCAGCATCGAGGTCTCCGTATCCTACGAGCAGTACTTC. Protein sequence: CASSIEVSVSYEQYF.

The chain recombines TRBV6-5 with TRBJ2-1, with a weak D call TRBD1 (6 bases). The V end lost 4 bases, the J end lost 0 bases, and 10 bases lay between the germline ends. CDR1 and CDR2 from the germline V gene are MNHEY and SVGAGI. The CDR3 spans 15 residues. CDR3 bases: TGTGCCAGCAGTTTGGACAGCAGCTCCTACAATGAGCAGTTCTTC. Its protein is CASSLDSSSYNEQFF.

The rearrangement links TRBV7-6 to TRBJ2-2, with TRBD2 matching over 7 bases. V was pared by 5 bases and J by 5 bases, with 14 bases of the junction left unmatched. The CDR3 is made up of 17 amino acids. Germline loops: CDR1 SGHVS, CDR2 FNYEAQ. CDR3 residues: CASSRQTGGSGTGELFF. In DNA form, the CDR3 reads TGTGCCAGCAGCCGACAAACCGGCGGGAGTGGTACCGGGGAGCTGTTTTTT.

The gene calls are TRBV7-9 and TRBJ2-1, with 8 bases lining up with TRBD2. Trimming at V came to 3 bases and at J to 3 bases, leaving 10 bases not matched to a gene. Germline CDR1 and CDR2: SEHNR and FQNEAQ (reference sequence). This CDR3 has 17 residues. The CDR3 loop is CASSFIAGRGSYNEQFF. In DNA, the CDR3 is TGTGCCAGCAGCTTTATTGCCGGGAGGGGAAGCTACAATGAGCAGTTCTTC.

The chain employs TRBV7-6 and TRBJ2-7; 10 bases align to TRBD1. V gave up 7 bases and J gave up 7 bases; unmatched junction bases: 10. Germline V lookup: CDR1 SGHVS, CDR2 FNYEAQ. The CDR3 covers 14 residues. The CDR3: CASNLGTGVGEQYF. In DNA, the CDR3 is TGTGCCAGCAACCTAGGGACAGGGGTCGGGGAGCAGTACTTC.

In DNA form, the CDR3 reads TGCGCCAGCAGCTTGCATGAGTTTACTGAAGCTTTCTTT. Protein product: CASSLHEFTEAFF. This chain uses TRBV5-1 with TRBJ1-1; D remains ambiguous. This CDR3 is built from 13 residues. Germline CDR1 reads SGHRS; CDR2 reads YFSETQ. V shed 1 base and J shed 5 bases, with 9 bases lying between them.

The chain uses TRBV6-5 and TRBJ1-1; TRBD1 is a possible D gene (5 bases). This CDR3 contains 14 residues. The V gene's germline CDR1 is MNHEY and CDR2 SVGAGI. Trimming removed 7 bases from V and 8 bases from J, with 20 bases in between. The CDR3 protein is CASNPLNRGKEAFF. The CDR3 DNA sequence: TGTGCCAGCAACCCCTTAAATAGGGGAAAAGAAGCTTTCTTT.

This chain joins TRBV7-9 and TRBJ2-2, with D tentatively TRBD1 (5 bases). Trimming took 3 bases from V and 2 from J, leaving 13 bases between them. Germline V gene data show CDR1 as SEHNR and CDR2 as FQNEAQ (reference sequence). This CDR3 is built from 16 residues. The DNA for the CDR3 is TGTGCCAGCAGCTTTTTAAGGGGTTCAAACACCGGGGAGCTGTTTTTT. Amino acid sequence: CASSFLRGSNTGELFF.